The sequence of this T cell receptor (beta chain) was determined in a study of cytomegalovirus exposure and HLA in healthy donors. Study overall: Some 180 million T cells yielded 110 million or so unique TCR beta sequences in earlier analysis. Regarding the study as a whole: The majority of CMV-associated TCR beta chains were reported as apparently HLA-restricted in a later analysis. It was 150 or so TCR beta chains that were listed as cytomegalovirus-associated.

PCR primers comprised 60 Vbeta and 13 Jbeta primers. Assay used: immunoSEQ multiplex PCR; TCRdb lists only in-frame clones, some missing. The sample has about 77,000 clones. The CDR3 totals 15 residues. Trimming took off 4 bases at V and 0 bases at J, with 14 bases between the two ends. The V gene's germline CDR1 is SGHNT and CDR2 YYREEE (reference sequence). Worth noting for this clone: Antigen: not known.

Sequenced: PBMCs. The J gene is TRBJ2-7, the V gene TRBV5-4, with a weak D call TRBD1 (5 bases). This TCR derives from a man aged 50-60 years in good health and CMV-seropositive. The CDR3 reads CASSLGLVFSYEQYF. The CDR3 coding sequence is TGTGCCAGCAGCCTGGGGCTAGTTTTCTCCTACGAGCAGTACTTC.